These T cell receptor beta chains were read from a single sample in a study of cytomegalovirus exposure and HLA in healthy donors. The table came from immunoSEQ multiplex PCR; TCRdb's copy has only in-frame clones and leaves some out. This sample has some 150,000 clones; around nine tenths occur once, and the top ten carry around 5.2%. Sample: PBMCs. The source is a woman in her twenties or thirties in good health and CMV-seronegative. Each CDR3 is given with its conserved first and last residue. The D gene is left open where the match is weak. For some rows the clone size is stated as once, few or many, or as a class when expanded; others skip it.

d_gene,abundance,j_gene,v_gene,CDR3nt,CDR3aa
.,few,TRBJ1-3,TRBV2,TGTGCCAGCAGTGCTGCAGGGCGTTCTGGAAACACCATATATTTT,CASSAAGRSGNTIYF
TRBD1,.,TRBJ2-7,TRBV7-9,TGTGCCAGCAGCAAATCACAGGGGGCTCGACCTATCGAGCAGTACTTC,CASSKSQGARPIEQYF
.,.,TRBJ1-5,TRBV30,TGTGCCTGGAGTTTAGGGGCTCAGCCCCAGCATTTT,CAWSLGAQPQHF
TRBD1,.,TRBJ2-3,TRBV18,TGTGCCAGCTCACCTGCGGACAGGAGCTACTCCACAGATACGCAGTATTTT,CASSPADRSYSTDTQYF
TRBD1,once,TRBJ1-1,TRBV6-5,TGTGCCAGCAGTTACCAATTCGGGACAGGGCCCTCTGATGCTTTCTTT,CASSYQFGTGPSDAFF
.,.,TRBJ1-2,TRBV20-1,TGCAGTGAGGACAGTAACTATGGCTACACCTTC,CSEDSNYGYTF
.,.,TRBJ1-2,TRBV7-9,TGTGCCAGCAGGAACGATCAGGGGTACTATGGCTACCCCTTC,CASRNDQGYYGYPF
TRBD2,.,TRBJ2-2,TRBV29-1,TGCAGCGCCATAGGGACTAGCGGAGCCGTCACCGGGGAGCTGTTTTTT,CSAIGTSGAVTGELFF
.,.,TRBJ2-7,TRBV7-3,TGTGCCAGCAGCGGGAGCGTTACAGGGACCCGAGTGCAGTACTTC,CASSGSVTGTRVQYF
.,.,TRBJ1-1,TRBV11-2,TGTGCCAGCAGCTACCCGGGACAGAACACTGAAGCTTTCTTT,CASSYPGQNTEAFF
TRBD2,once,TRBJ2-3,TRBV29-1,TGCAGCGTACGAGGAAAATTTAGCGGGGGGGGCCTTCCAGATACGCAGTATTTT,CSVRGKFSGGGLPDTQYF
TRBD2,once,TRBJ2-2,TRBV7-6,TGTGCCAGCAGCGCCGTAGCGGGAGGTACCGGGGAGCTGTTTTTT,CASSAVAGGTGELFF
TRBD2,.,TRBJ2-3,TRBV30,TGTGCCTGGACTAGCGGGGGGTCAGATACGCAGTATTTT,CAWTSGGSDTQYF
.,.,TRBJ2-7,TRBV27,TGTGCCAGCAGTCCGACAGACACCTACGAGCAGTACTTC,CASSPTDTYEQYF
.,.,TRBJ2-7,TRBV15,TGTGCCACCAGCAGAGGGCGGCGGGGAGTGATTAGGGAGCAGTACTTC,CATSRGRRGVIREQYF
TRBD1,few,TRBJ2-2,TRBV6-5,TGTGCCAGCAGTTACAGGACAGGGGAGGCCACCGGGGAGCTGTTTTTT,CASSYRTGEATGELFF
TRBD1,.,TRBJ2-3,TRBV5-4,TGTGCCAGCCGCGACAGGGCAGATACGCAGTATTTT,CASRDRADTQYF
TRBD1,.,TRBJ2-7,TRBV25-1,TGTGCCAGCAGTGAGTGGGACAGGAATTACGAGCAGTACTTC,CASSEWDRNYEQYF
.,.,TRBJ2-7,TRBV10-2,TGCGCCAGCAGTGGGCGGGGGCCCTACTACGAGCAGTACTTC,CASSGRGPYYEQYF
.,.,TRBJ1-4,TRBV30,TGTGCCTGGACCCCCCGGTGGGGGGATGATAATGAAAAACTGTTTTTT,CAWTPRWGDDNEKLFF
TRBD1,.,TRBJ1-3,TRBV4-1,TGCGCCAGCAGACCGGGACAGGCTAACTCTGGAAACACCATATATTTT,CASRPGQANSGNTIYF
.,.,TRBJ2-5,TRBV5-4,TGTGCCAGCAGCTACGGGACTGCTCAAGAGACCCAGTACTTC,CASSYGTAQETQYF
.,once,TRBJ1-6,TRBV7-2,TGTGCCAGCAGGGGACTGCCTAGCCCCATCCACTTT,CASRGLPSPIHF
.,.,TRBJ1-2,TRBV29-1,TGCAGCGTCGGGACAACCCACTACACCTTC,CSVGTTHYTF
TRBD1,.,TRBJ2-7,TRBV19,TGTGCCAGTAGTGCCGGACAGGGGGGGCTCTACGAGCAGTACTTC,CASSAGQGGLYEQYF
TRBD1,.,TRBJ1-2,TRBV7-3,TGTGCCAGCGCTCCGGGACAGGGTAACTATGGCTACACCTTC,CASAPGQGNYGYTF
TRBD2,.,TRBJ2-7,TRBV27,TGTGCCAGCAGTTTCGGGAGGGGGTCCGAGCAGTACTTC,CASSFGRGSEQYF
TRBD1,.,TRBJ2-3,TRBV28,TGTGCCAGCAGCCTTCCGGGACAGGGAGAGGGGGGTACGCAGTATTTT,CASSLPGQGEGGTQYF
.,.,TRBJ1-4,TRBV7-2,TGTGCCAGCAGCTTACATCAGGGCGCGAATGAAAAACTGTTTTTT,CASSLHQGANEKLFF
TRBD2,.,TRBJ2-2,TRBV7-9,TGTGCCAGCACCCCACGGGGGGGTGGCACCGGGGAGCTGTTTTTT,CASTPRGGGTGELFF
.,.,TRBJ1-2,TRBV2,TGTGCCAGCAGTGAAAAGCGGCTTAACTATGGCTACACCTTC,CASSEKRLNYGYTF
TRBD1,once,TRBJ1-5,TRBV19,TGTGCCAGTAGGCCAGAGGACAGGGACGTCCAGCATTTT,CASRPEDRDVQHF
.,.,TRBJ2-3,TRBV5-1,TGCGCCAGCACGGAGGCGTATCTCACAGATACGCAGTATTTT,CASTEAYLTDTQYF
TRBD1,many,TRBJ2-7,TRBV6-6,TGTGCCAGCAGTTACTCGGGACAGTCCTACGAGCAGTACTTC,CASSYSGQSYEQYF
.,.,TRBJ2-1,TRBV11-2,TGTGCCAGCAGCTTTAGGTCCAGCGACAATGAGCAGTTCTTC,CASSFRSSDNEQFF
.,.,TRBJ2-3,TRBV18,TGTGCCAGCTCACCACCTGGCCACCCCAACACAGATACGCAGTATTTT,CASSPPGHPNTDTQYF
TRBD1,.,TRBJ1-2,TRBV29-1,TGCAGCGTTGTAGGCGGGGACAGCTACGATGGCTACACCTTC,CSVVGGDSYDGYTF
TRBD1,.,TRBJ1-1,TRBV6-5,TGTGCCAGCAGCGGACAGGGACCGAACACTGAAGCTTTCTTT,CASSGQGPNTEAFF
TRBD1,.,TRBJ2-1,TRBV7-9,TGTGCCAGCAGCGCAGATGGGACAGGGTCAGTGGGGCAGTTCTTC,CASSADGTGSVGQFF
.,once,TRBJ2-5,TRBV7-9,TGTGCCAGCAGCTTAGGCCTAGGTGCGGAGACCCAGTACTTC,CASSLGLGAETQYF
TRBD2,.,TRBJ2-2,TRBV2,TGTGCCAGCAGTGAAGCGGGACTAGCGGGGACCGGGGAGCTGTTTTTT,CASSEAGLAGTGELFF
.,.,TRBJ1-2,TRBV28,TGTGCCAGCCGACAAACAGTCTATGGCTACACCTTC,CASRQTVYGYTF
.,once,TRBJ2-1,TRBV4-3,TGCGCCAGCAGCCAAGCCTGGGACACCTACAATGAGCAGTTCTTC,CASSQAWDTYNEQFF
TRBD2,.,TRBJ2-1,TRBV5-6,TGTGCCAGCAGCTTGGTAGTAGCGGGAGATGGGGATGAGCAGTTCTTC,CASSLVVAGDGDEQFF
.,.,TRBJ1-4,TRBV5-6,TGTGCCAGCAGCTCCTGGAGAGGGGAAAAACTGTTTTTT,CASSSWRGEKLFF
TRBD1,.,TRBJ1-1,TRBV7-9,TGTGCCAGCAGCCCCAGGGGGCAAACCACTGAAGCTTTCTTT,CASSPRGQTTEAFF
TRBD2,once,TRBJ2-3,TRBV27,TGTGCCAGCAGAGATTCGGCGGGGGGCGCAGATACGCAGTATTTT,CASRDSAGGADTQYF
.,.,TRBJ2-6,TRBV7-9,TGTGCCAGCAGCCCAGGGTTTAAGGGAAACTCTGGGGCCAACGTCCTGACTTTC,CASSPGFKGNSGANVLTF
.,.,TRBJ1-2,TRBV27,TGTGCCAGCAGTTTAAGCGCAGGGAACTTCTATGGCTACACCTTC,CASSLSAGNFYGYTF
TRBD2,.,TRBJ2-7,TRBV29-1,TGCAGCGTCCCCTCCCCGGGGAGGGCCTACGAGCAGTACTTC,CSVPSPGRAYEQYF
TRBD1,.,TRBJ1-3,TRBV30,TGTGCCTGGAGTGTTAAGCCGGGACAGCTAATCTCTGGAAACACCATATATTTT,CAWSVKPGQLISGNTIYF
TRBD2,.,TRBJ2-1,TRBV9,TGTGCCAGCAGCCCGAGACGGCGGGGGGATTACAATGAGCAGTTCTTC,CASSPRRRGDYNEQFF
.,.,TRBJ2-6,TRBV7-3,TGTGCCAGCAGCGGAGTCCCCGGGGCCAACGTCCTGACTTTC,CASSGVPGANVLTF